Given below is one TCR beta chain in context. Its antigen is undetermined. Sequencing was performed with immunoSEQ multiplex PCR; in TCRdb, only in-frame clones are kept and a portion is missing. The sample lists about 2 million clones, 85% to 95% occurring once. The CDR3 is 18 amino acids. Germline lookup yields CDR1 SGHNT and CDR2 YENEEA. V gave up 5 bases and J gave up 0 bases, with 20 bases separating them. These data are taken from a study of shared clonotypes between healthy human individuals. Study outcomes and limitations: Researchers sampled only blood; tissue repertoires likely differ. The small donor group covered limited genetic and exposure diversity. Memory subsets generally showed smaller estimated richness than naive subsets did.

This receptor was obtained from a man aged 18 to 35 in good health. The sample comprised naive CD4+ T cells sorted from blood. Subset here: CD45RA+ positively selected. The rearrangement joins TRBV11-3 to TRBJ2-4; D is unclear. The CDR3, as DNA: TGTGCCAGCAGCACCACCAGGCTGATCGTGCTAGCCAAAAACATTCAGTACTTC. Its protein product is CASSTTRLIVLAKNIQYF.